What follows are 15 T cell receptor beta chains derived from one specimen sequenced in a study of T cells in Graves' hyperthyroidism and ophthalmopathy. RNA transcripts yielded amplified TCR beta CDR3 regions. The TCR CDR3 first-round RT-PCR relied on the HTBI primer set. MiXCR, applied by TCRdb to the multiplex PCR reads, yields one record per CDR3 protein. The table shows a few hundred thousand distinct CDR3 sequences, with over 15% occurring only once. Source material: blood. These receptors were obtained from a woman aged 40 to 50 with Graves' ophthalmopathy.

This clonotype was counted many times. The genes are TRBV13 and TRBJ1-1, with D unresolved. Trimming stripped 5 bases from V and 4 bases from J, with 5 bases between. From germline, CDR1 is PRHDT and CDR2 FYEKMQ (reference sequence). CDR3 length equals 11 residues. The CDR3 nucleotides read TGTGCCAGCAGCAATAGCACTGAAGCTTTCTTT. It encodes CASSNSTEAFF.

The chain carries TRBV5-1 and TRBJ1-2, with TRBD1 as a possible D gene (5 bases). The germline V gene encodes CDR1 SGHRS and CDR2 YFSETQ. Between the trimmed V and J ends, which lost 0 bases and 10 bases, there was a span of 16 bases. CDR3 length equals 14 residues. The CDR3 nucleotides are TGCGCCAGCAGCTTGGCGGGGACCTCCATTAACTACACCTTC. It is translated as CASSLAGTSINYTF.

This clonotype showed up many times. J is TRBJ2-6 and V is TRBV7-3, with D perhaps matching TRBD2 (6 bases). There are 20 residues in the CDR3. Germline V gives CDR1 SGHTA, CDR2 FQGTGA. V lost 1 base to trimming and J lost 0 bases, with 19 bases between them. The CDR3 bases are TGTGCCAGCAGCTTAAACTGGGACCTAGCGCCCCGCTCTGGGGCCAACGTCCTGACTTTC. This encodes CASSLNWDLAPRSGANVLTF.

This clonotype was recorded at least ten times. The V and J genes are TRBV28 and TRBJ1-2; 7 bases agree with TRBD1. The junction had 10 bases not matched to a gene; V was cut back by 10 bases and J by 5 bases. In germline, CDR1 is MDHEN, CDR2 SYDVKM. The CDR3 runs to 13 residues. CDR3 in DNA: TGTGCCATCGAACCGGGACAGACTTATGGCTACACCTTC. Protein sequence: CAIEPGQTYGYTF.

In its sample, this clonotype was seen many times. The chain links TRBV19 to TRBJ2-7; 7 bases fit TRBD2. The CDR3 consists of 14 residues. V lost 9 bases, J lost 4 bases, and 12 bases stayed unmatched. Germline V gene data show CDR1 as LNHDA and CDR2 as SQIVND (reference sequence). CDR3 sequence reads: CARFVAGVSYEQYF. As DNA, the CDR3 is TGTGCCAGATTTGTGGCGGGAGTATCGTACGAGCAGTACTTC.

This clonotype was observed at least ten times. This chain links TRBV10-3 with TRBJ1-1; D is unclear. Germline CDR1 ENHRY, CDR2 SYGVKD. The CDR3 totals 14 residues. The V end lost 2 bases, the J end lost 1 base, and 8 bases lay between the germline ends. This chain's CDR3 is CAISEKGSNTEAFF. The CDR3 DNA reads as TGTGCCATCAGTGAGAAAGGGTCGAACACTGAAGCTTTCTTT.

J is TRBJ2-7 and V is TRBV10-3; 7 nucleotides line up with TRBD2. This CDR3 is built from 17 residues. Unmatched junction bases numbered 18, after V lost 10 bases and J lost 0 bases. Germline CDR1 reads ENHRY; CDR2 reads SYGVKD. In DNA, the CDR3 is TGTGCCACCGAGACGGGGGGTGACAGCCTAGGCTCCTACGAGCAGTACTTC. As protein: CATETGGDSLGSYEQYF.

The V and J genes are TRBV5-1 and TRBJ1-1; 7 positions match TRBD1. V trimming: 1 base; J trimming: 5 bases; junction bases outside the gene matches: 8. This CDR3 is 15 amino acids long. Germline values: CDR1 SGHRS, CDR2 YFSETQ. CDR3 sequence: CASSLSGRTGTEAFF. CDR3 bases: TGCGCCAGCAGCTTGAGCGGAAGGACAGGAACTGAAGCTTTCTTT. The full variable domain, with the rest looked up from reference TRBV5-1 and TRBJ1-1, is KAGVTQTPRYLIKTRGQQVTLSCSPISGHRSVSWYQQTPGQGLQFLFEYFSETQRNKGNFPGRFSGRQFSNSRSEMNVSTLELGDSALYLCASSLSGRTGTEAFFGQGTRLTVV.

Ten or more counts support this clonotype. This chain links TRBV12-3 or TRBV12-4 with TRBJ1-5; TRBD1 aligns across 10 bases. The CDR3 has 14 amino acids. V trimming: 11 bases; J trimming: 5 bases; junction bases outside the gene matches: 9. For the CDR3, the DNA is TGTGCCTGCACCCTAGGGACAGGGGATCAGCCCCAGCATTTT. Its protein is CACTLGTGDQPQHF.

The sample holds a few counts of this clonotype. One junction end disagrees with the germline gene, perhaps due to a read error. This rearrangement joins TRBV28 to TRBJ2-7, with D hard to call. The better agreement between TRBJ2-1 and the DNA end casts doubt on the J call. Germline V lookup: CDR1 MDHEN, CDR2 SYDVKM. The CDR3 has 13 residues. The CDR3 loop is CASSLWTSYEQFF. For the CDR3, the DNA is TGTGCCAGCAGTCTATGGACCTCCTACGAGCAGTTCTTC.

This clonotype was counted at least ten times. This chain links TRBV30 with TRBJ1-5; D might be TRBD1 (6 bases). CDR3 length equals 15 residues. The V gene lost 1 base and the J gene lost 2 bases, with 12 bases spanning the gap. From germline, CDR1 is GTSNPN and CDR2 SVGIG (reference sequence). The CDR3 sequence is CAWSANRDGNQPQHF. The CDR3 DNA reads TGTGCCTGGAGTGCTAACAGGGATGGCAATCAGCCCCAGCATTTT.

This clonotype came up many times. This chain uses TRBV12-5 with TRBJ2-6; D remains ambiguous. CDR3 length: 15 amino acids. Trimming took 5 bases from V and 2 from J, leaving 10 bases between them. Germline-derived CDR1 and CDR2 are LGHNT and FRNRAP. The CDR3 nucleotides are TGTGCTAGTGGTGAATGGGCTCCTGGGGCCAACGTCCTGACTTTC. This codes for CASGEWAPGANVLTF.

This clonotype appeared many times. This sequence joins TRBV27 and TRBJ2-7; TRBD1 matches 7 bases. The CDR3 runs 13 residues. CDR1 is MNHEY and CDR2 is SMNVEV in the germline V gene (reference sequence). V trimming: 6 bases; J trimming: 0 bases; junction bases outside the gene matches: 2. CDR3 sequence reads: CASRGQSSYEQYF. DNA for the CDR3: TGTGCCAGCAGGGGACAGTCCTCCTACGAGCAGTACTTC.

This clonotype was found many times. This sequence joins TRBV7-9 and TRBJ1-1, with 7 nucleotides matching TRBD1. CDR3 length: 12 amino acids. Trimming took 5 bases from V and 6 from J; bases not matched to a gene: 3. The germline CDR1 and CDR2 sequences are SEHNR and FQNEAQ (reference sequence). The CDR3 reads CASSRGTAEAFF. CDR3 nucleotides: TGTGCCAGCAGCCGGGGGACAGCTGAAGCTTTCTTT. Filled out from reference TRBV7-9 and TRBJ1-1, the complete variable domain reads DTGVSQNPRHKITKRGQNVTFRCDPISEHNRLYWYRQTLGQGPEFLTYFQNEAQLEKSRLLSDRFSAERPKGSFSTLEIQRTEQGDSAMYLCASSRGTAEAFFGQGTRLTVV.

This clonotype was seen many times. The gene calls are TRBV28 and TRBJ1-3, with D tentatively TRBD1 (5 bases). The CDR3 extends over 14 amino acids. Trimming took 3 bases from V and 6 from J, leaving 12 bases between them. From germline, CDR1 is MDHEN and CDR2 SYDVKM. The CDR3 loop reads CASSFAGTKNTIYF. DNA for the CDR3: TGTGCCAGCAGTTTCGCAGGGACCAAAAACACCATATATTTT.